Shown below are 12 T cell receptor beta chains from a single sample sequenced in a study of control samples from healthy donors and cancer patients. The data were produced by immunoSEQ multiplex PCR, yet TCRdb's version contains in-frame clones alone and is incomplete. The data contain 95,000 to 150,000 clones, more than 70% of them seen just once; the ten biggest clones take up roughly 3.2%. The sample was blood. These receptor sequences come from a man aged 40-49 years in good health.

V gene TRBV7-3 combines with J gene TRBJ1-5; D not certain. The CDR3 spans 13 residues. Germline V lookup: CDR1 SGHTA, CDR2 FQGTGA. The V gene lost 2 bases and the J gene lost 4 bases, with 6 bases spanning the gap. In DNA form, the CDR3 reads TGTGCCAGCAGCTTAGGGCCGAATCAGCCCCAGCATTTT. This gives the protein CASSLGPNQPQHF.

V usage is TRBV18 and J usage is TRBJ2-5; D ambiguous. CDR3 length: 13 residues. Germline assignment: CDR1 KGHSH and CDR2 LQKENI. Between the trimmed V and J ends, which lost 4 bases and 3 bases, there was a span of 9 bases. The CDR3 loop reads CASSLNIEETQYF. CDR3 DNA: TGTGCCAGCTCACTTAACATAGAAGAGACCCAGTACTTC.

V and J are TRBV30 and TRBJ2-4, with 10 bases aligning to TRBD1. V trimming: 1 base; J trimming: 0 bases; junction bases outside the gene matches: 3. Germline V lookup: CDR1 GTSNPN, CDR2 SVGIG (reference sequence). The CDR3 extends over 16 amino acids. The DNA of the CDR3 is TGTGCCTGGAGTGAAGGGACAGGGGTAGCCAAAAACATTCAGTACTTC. Protein product: CAWSEGTGVAKNIQYF.

This chain uses TRBV10-1 with TRBJ2-1; 11 bases are shared with TRBD2. Per germline, CDR1 WNHNN and CDR2 SYGVQD (reference sequence). This CDR3 is 17 amino acids long. V lost 3 bases to trimming and J lost 5 bases; unmatched junction nucleotides: 9. The CDR3 DNA reads as TGCGCCAGCAGTGATCCTAGCGGGGGGCCGGGCCACAATGAGCAGTTCTTC. This codes for CASSDPSGGPGHNEQFF.

The genes are TRBV6-5 and TRBJ2-6, with D unresolved. The germline V gene has CDR1 MNHEY and CDR2 SVGAGI. V was pared by 4 bases and J by 0 bases, with 7 bases between. The CDR3 loop spans 15 amino acids. CDR3 protein: CASSSPLSGANVLTF. Written as DNA, the CDR3 is TGTGCCAGCAGTTCCCCCCTCTCTGGGGCCAACGTCCTGACTTTC.

This clone has more than one count but fewer than ten. The chain couples TRBV11-3 to TRBJ2-7, with D hard to call. Germline V gives CDR1 SGHNT, CDR2 YENEEA. This CDR3 is 16 amino acids long. Trimming pared 3 bases from V and 0 bases from J, leaving 15 bases between. DNA for the CDR3: TGTGCCAGCAGCTTGGTGTCTTCCTCAAGCTCCTACGAGCAGTACTTC. It yields the protein CASSLVSSSSSYEQYF.

The gene calls are TRBV6-6 and TRBJ2-5; no firm D call. V shed 0 bases and J shed 5 bases, with 7 bases lying between them. The germline V gene has CDR1 MNHNY and CDR2 SVGAGI (reference sequence). This CDR3 contains 13 residues. The CDR3: CASSYSGSETQYF. The DNA of the CDR3 is TGTGCCAGCAGTTACTCTGGTTCGGAGACCCAGTACTTC.

The V gene is TRBV12-3 or TRBV12-4, the J gene TRBJ2-7; no clear D. This CDR3 has 12 amino acids. The V gene lost 2 bases and the J gene lost 7 bases, with 9 bases spanning the gap. The CDR3 reads CASSLQLGEQYF. The CDR3 DNA is TGTGCCAGCAGTTTACAATTAGGGGAGCAGTACTTC.

This chain joins TRBV3-1 (or the pseudogene TRBV3-2) and TRBJ1-5, with 11 bases that match TRBD1. Germline lookup yields CDR1 LGHDT and CDR2 YNNKEL (reference sequence). CDR3 length: 14 amino acids. V was pared by 3 bases and J by 6 bases, with 1 base of the junction left unmatched. CDR3 in DNA: TGTGCCAGCAGCCAGGGGACAGGGGGTCAGCCCCAGCATTTT. Its protein product is CASSQGTGGQPQHF.

V is TRBV30 and J is TRBJ1-4, with D perhaps matching TRBD1 (5 bases). This CDR3 region has 15 residues. From germline, CDR1 is GTSNPN and CDR2 SVGIG (reference sequence). V was shortened by 1 base and J by 3 bases, with 12 bases between the two germline ends. In nucleotides, the CDR3 is TGTGCCTGGAGTGCCGGGGGTTTGGCTAATGAAAAACTGTTTTTT. It yields the protein CAWSAGGLANEKLFF.

The rearrangement uses TRBV7-8 and TRBJ2-6; a possible D gene is TRBD1 (5 bases). V lost 5 bases, J lost 0 bases, and 8 bases lay in between. The CDR3 spans 15 residues. Looked up from germline, CDR1 is SGHVS and CDR2 is FQNEAQ. CDR3: CASSTGSSGANVLTF. The DNA for the CDR3 is TGTGCCAGCAGCACAGGCTCCTCTGGGGCCAACGTCCTGACTTTC.

The V gene is TRBV7-9, the J gene TRBJ1-2; no definite D call. The CDR3 runs to 14 residues. Germline CDR1 SEHNR, CDR2 FQNEAQ (reference sequence). Trimming left V 5 bases short and J 0 bases short, with 10 bases between. CDR3 DNA sequence: TGTGCCAGCAGCCCCGGAGGCTCTAACTATGGCTACACCTTC. Translated: CASSPGGSNYGYTF.